The 21 T cell receptor beta chains below come from one sample, sequenced in a study of T cells in Graves' hyperthyroidism and ophthalmopathy. From RNA transcripts, TCR beta CDR3 regions were amplified. The HTBI primer set was used in a first-round RT-PCR of the TCR CDR3. MiXCR, applied by TCRdb to the multiplex PCR reads, yields one record per CDR3 protein. This repertoire shows 500,000 to 800,000 distinct CDR3 sequences, approximately 15% found once; its top ten account for under 15%. Specimen: blood. All receptors come from a woman between 50 and 59 years old with Graves' ophthalmopathy.

Ten or more counts support this clonotype. The rearrangement links TRBV20-1 to TRBJ2-7; the D is unclear. V lost 0 bases and J lost 6, with 12 bases in between. The CDR3 loop spans 13 amino acids. Per germline, CDR1 DFQATT and CDR2 SNEGSKA (reference sequence). The chain's CDR3 is CSARDPDTTEQYF. The CDR3 nucleotides read TGCAGTGCTAGAGATCCCGACACCACCGAGCAGTACTTC.

Ten or more counts support this clonotype. V gene TRBV18 combines with J gene TRBJ2-2, with TRBD2 identical over 8 bases. Germline CDR1 and CDR2: KGHSH and LQKENI. The CDR3 runs 15 residues. V dropped 3 bases and J dropped 3; count of bases not matched to a gene: 3. CDR3 DNA sequence: TGTGCCAGCTCACCGACTAGCGTACACACCGGGGAGCTGTTTTTT. This codes for CASSPTSVHTGELFF.

This clonotype showed up many times. The rearrangement uses TRBV6-5 and TRBJ2-5, with TRBD2 matching 12 bases. Germline CDR1 is MNHEY and CDR2 is SVGAGI. V trimming: 2 bases; J trimming: 5 bases; junction bases outside the gene matches: 9. The CDR3 runs to 17 residues. CDR3 sequence: CASSYTLAGGPRETQYF. The CDR3 nucleotides are TGTGCCAGCAGTTACACGCTAGCGGGAGGGCCGAGGGAGACCCAGTACTTC.

This clonotype was observed at least ten times. The V gene is TRBV5-1, the J gene TRBJ2-7; 12 bases line up with TRBD2. CDR1 and CDR2 from the germline V gene are SGHRS and YFSETQ. J was trimmed by 6 bases and V by 4 bases; bases with no gene match: 8. The CDR3 is made up of 15 amino acids. CDR3 sequence (DNA): TGCGCCAGCAGCCTGACTAGCGGGAGTTTTTCCGAGCAGTACTTC. This encodes CASSLTSGSFSEQYF.

This clonotype was observed at least ten times. The gene calls are TRBV27 and TRBJ2-3, with D maybe TRBD2 (7 bases). The CDR3 has 15 amino acids. With 1 base removed from V and 5 bases from J, the gap between germline ends came to 13 bases. The germline CDR1 and CDR2 sequences are MNHEY and SMNVEV (reference sequence). The CDR3 is CASSLFGGRRDTQYF. As DNA, the CDR3 is TGTGCCAGCAGTTTATTCGGGGGGCGAAGAGATACGCAGTATTTT.

This clonotype came up a few times. The gene calls are TRBV29-1 and TRBJ2-5; the D gene is possibly TRBD1 (6 bases). There are 13 residues in the CDR3. Germline V lookup: CDR1 SQVTM, CDR2 ANQGSEA. V was trimmed by 4 bases and J by 4 bases, leaving 13 bases between them. This CDR3 is CSVVLGARETQYF. The CDR3 nucleotides read TGCAGCGTTGTTTTGGGGGCGCGAGAGACCCAGTACTTC.

Many counts were recorded for this clonotype. The V call is TRBV5-1, the J call TRBJ2-7, with 13 bases lining up with TRBD2. The junction had 1 base not matched to a gene; V was cut back by 3 bases and J by 1 base. From germline, CDR1 is SGHRS and CDR2 YFSETQ. The CDR3 is 15 residues long. This CDR3 is CASSWTSGSSYEQYF. The CDR3 nucleotides are TGCGCCAGCAGCTGGACTAGCGGGAGTTCCTACGAGCAGTACTTC. Together with reference TRBV5-1 and TRBJ2-7, the CDR3 gives the full variable domain: KAGVTQTPRYLIKTRGQQVTLSCSPISGHRSVSWYQQTPGQGLQFLFEYFSETQRNKGNFPGRFSGRQFSNSRSEMNVSTLELGDSALYLCASSWTSGSSYEQYFGPGTRLTVT.

This clonotype was counted many times. CDR3 amino acids: CASSLGGGHYGYTF. The DNA of the CDR3 is TGTGCCAGCAGCTTAGGCGGCGGACACTATGGCTACACCTTC. The rearrangement links TRBV7-2 to TRBJ1-2; D unresolved. This CDR3 contains 14 residues. Trimming removed 1 base from V and 3 bases from J, with 9 bases in between. The germline V gene has CDR1 SGHTA and CDR2 FQGNSA.

This clonotype was seen ten or more times. The V and J genes are TRBV20-1 and TRBJ1-1; tentatively, D is TRBD1 (6 bases). This CDR3 is 12 amino acids long. V was trimmed by 2 bases and J by 8 bases, leaving 12 bases between them. CDR1 and CDR2 (germline): DFQATT, SNEGSKA (reference sequence). CDR3 amino acids: CSARRRDIEAFF. CDR3 bases: TGCAGTGCTAGACGAAGGGACATCGAAGCTTTCTTT.

This clonotype occurred a few times. The rearrangement uses TRBV20-1 and TRBJ2-3; TRBD2 matches 10 bases. The CDR3 has 15 residues. With 4 bases clipped from V and 3 bases from J, the junction kept 7 bases outside the gene matches. The germline CDR1 and CDR2 sequences are DFQATT and SNEGSKA (reference sequence). The CDR3 DNA is TGCAGTGCTAACCTAGCGGGAGCTGGGACAGATACGCAGTATTTT. Its translation: CSANLAGAGTDTQYF.

This sequence joins TRBV2 and TRBJ1-2; TRBD1 might be the D (5 bases). V was cut by 7 bases and J by 4 bases, with 16 bases left in between. Germline V lookup: CDR1 SNHLY, CDR2 FYNNEI. This CDR3 contains 14 residues. The DNA for the CDR3 is TGTGCCAGCACTACCGGGGGGTTTGGCTATGGCTACACCTTC. This codes for CASTTGGFGYGYTF.

In its sample, this clonotype was seen many times. The chain uses TRBV20-1 and TRBJ1-1; 7 bases fit TRBD1. Germline lookup yields CDR1 DFQATT and CDR2 SNEGSKA (reference sequence). The CDR3 spans 17 residues. J lost 3 bases, V lost 7 bases, and 20 bases had no gene match. CDR3 in amino acids: CSVKDRDTQEWYTEAFF. CDR3 DNA sequence: TGCAGTGTCAAAGACAGGGACACACAAGAATGGTACACTGAAGCTTTCTTT.

DNA for the CDR3: TGTGCCAGCAGCCTAAGGACAGGGGTTGGCACCGGGGAGCTGTTTTTT. This encodes CASSLRTGVGTGELFF. This chain connects TRBV6-1 to TRBJ2-2, with 9 bases fitting TRBD1. The CDR3 has 16 amino acids. CDR1 is MNHNS, CDR2 SASEGT, per germline. V was clipped by 6 bases and J by 4 bases; unmatched bases: 9.

This clonotype was recorded at least ten times. The chain employs TRBV28 and TRBJ2-7; D perhaps matches TRBD1 (6 bases). The CDR3 totals 13 residues. V was clipped by 7 bases and J by 1 base, with 11 bases between them. Looked up from germline, CDR1 is MDHEN and CDR2 is SYDVKM. CDR3 DNA sequence: TGTGCCAGCACCTCCGGGACATCCTACGAGCAGTACTTC. It translates to CASTSGTSYEQYF. The whole variable domain, remainder taken from reference TRBV28 and TRBJ2-7, is DVKVTQSSRYLVKRTGEKVFLECVQDMDHENMFWYRQDPGLGLRLIYFSYDVKMKEKGDIPEGYSVSREKKERFSLILESASTNQTSMYLCASTSGTSYEQYFGPGTRLTVT.

This clonotype showed up many times. The V gene is TRBV7-2, the J gene TRBJ2-5; D is possibly TRBD2 (5 bases). The germline V gene has CDR1 SGHTA and CDR2 FQGNSA. Trimming shortened V by 5 bases and J by 5 bases, and 21 bases separated the two germline ends. This CDR3 spans 16 amino acids. CDR3 sequence reads: CASSQSLAANGETQYF. The CDR3 DNA follows: TGTGCCAGCAGCCAATCTCTAGCAGCAAACGGGGAGACCCAGTACTTC.

This clonotype has ten or more counts. The J gene is TRBJ1-1, the V gene TRBV28; perhaps TRBD1 as D (6 bases). CDR3 length: 15 amino acids. Germline lookup yields CDR1 MDHEN and CDR2 SYDVKM. V was clipped by 3 bases and J by 6 bases, with 17 bases between them. CDR3 protein: CASSLGGPGSAEAFF. The CDR3 DNA reads as TGTGCCAGCAGTTTGGGGGGGCCCGGGAGCGCTGAAGCTTTCTTT.

This clonotype was found many times. This sequence joins TRBV13 and TRBJ2-7; D gene uncertain. With 5 bases removed from V and 3 bases from J, the gap between germline ends came to 11 bases. CDR1 PRHDT and CDR2 FYEKMQ come from the germline V gene (reference sequence). The CDR3 runs to 13 residues. Written as DNA, the CDR3 is TGTGCCAGCAGCAAAGGACCGAACTACGAGCAGTACTTC. It encodes CASSKGPNYEQYF.

In this sample, this clonotype turned up many times. The V call is TRBV7-3, the J call TRBJ2-1; D is ambiguous. V dropped 3 bases and J dropped 0 bases, with 6 bases sitting between them. This CDR3 region has 14 residues. Germline loops: CDR1 SGHTA, CDR2 FQGTGA. The CDR3 region is CASSFHSSYNEQFF. Here the CDR3 DNA reads TGTGCCAGCAGCTTCCACAGCTCCTACAATGAGCAGTTCTTC. Based on the CDR3 plus reference TRBV7-3 and TRBJ2-1, the full variable domain is GAGVSQTPSNKVTEKGKYVELRCDPISGHTALYWYRQSLGQGPEFLIYFQGTGAADDSGLPNDRFFAVRPEGSVSTLKIQRTERGDSAVYLCASSFHSSYNEQFFGPGTRLTVL.

A few counts support this clonotype. In DNA form, the CDR3 reads TGTGCCAGCAGTTCCTTAGTATTCGAGCAGTTCTTC. It yields the protein CASSSLVFEQFF. This chain connects TRBV6-8 to TRBJ2-1; D unresolved. The CDR3 sequence is 12 residues long. Trimming shortened V by 4 bases and J by 10 bases, and 11 bases separated the two germline ends. Germline values: CDR1 MNHGY, CDR2 SAAAGT.

As concerns this clonotype: A much larger clone sits a single nucleotide away, making a read error possible. This chain uses TRBV7-2 with TRBJ2-7, with D perhaps matching TRBD2 (7 bases). The CDR3 sequence is 15 residues long. Per germline, CDR1 SGHTA and CDR2 FQGNSA. For the CDR3, the DNA is TGTGCCGGCAGCCGCAAGGGGGGAGGGCCGGAAGAGCAGTACTTC. It specifies CAGSRKGGGPEEQYF.

This clonotype has only a few counts. The chain couples TRBV20-1 to TRBJ2-7; 11 nucleotides align to TRBD2. This CDR3 has 16 residues. Looked up from germline, CDR1 is DFQATT and CDR2 is SNEGSKA (reference sequence). V dropped 3 bases and J dropped 3; count of bases not matched to a gene: 10. CDR3 sequence (DNA): TGCAGTGCTAGGGGGAAATGGGGGACTAGCGGCTACGAGCAGTACTTC. Translation: CSARGKWGTSGYEQYF.